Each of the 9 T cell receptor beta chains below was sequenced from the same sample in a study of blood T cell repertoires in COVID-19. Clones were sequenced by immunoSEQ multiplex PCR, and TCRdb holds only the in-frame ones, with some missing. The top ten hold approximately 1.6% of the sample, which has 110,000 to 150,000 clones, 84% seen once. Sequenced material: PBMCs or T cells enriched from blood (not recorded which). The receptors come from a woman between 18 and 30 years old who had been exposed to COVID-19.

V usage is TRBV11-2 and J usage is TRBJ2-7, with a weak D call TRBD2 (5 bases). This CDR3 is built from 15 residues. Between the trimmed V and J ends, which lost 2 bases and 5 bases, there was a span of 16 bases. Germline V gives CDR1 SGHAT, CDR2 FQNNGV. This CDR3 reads CASSLPRRSLDEQYF. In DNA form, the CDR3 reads TGTGCCAGCAGCTTACCGCGGAGGAGTTTGGACGAGCAGTACTTC.

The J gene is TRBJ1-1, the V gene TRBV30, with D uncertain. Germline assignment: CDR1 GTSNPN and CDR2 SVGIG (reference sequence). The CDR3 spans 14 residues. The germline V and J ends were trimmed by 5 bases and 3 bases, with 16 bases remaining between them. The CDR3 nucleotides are TGTGCCTGGGGTCTTAGCGGTATGTACACTGAAGCTTTCTTT. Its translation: CAWGLSGMYTEAFF.

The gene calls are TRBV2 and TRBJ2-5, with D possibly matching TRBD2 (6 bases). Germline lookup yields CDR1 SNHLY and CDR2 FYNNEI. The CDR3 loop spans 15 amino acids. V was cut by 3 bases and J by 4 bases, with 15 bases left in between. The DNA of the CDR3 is TGTGCCAGCAGTGATACGGGACTCCAGGGAGAGACCCAGTACTTC. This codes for CASSDTGLQGETQYF.

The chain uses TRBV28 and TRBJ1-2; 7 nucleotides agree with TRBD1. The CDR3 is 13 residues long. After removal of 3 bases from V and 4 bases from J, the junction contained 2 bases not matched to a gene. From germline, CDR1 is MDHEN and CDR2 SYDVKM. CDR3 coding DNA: TGTGCCAGCAGTTTCGACAGGGCCTATGGCTACACCTTC. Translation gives CASSFDRAYGYTF.

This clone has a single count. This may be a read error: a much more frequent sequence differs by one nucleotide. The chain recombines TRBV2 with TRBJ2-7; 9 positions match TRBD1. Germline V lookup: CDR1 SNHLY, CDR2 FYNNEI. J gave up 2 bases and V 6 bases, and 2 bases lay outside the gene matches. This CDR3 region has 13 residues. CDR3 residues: CASSRQGAYEQYF. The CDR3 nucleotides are TGTGCCAGCAGCCGACAGGGGGCCTACGAGCAGTACTTC.

CDR3 region: CSVEGDRGLWGYTF. The CDR3 DNA follows: TGCAGCGTTGAAGGAGACAGGGGGCTTTGGGGCTACACCTTC. This chain links TRBV29-1 with TRBJ1-2, with 10 bases identical to TRBD1. From germline, CDR1 is SQVTM and CDR2 ANQGSEA. V lost 1 base, J lost 8 bases, and 7 bases stayed unmatched. The length of the CDR3 is 14 residues. The full variable domain, rest sourced from reference TRBV29-1 and TRBJ1-2, is SAVISQKPSRDICQRGTSLTIQCQVDSQVTMMFWYRQQPGQSLTLIATANQGSEATYESGFVIDKFPISRPNLTFSTLTVSNMSPEDSSIYLCSVEGDRGLWGYTFGSGTRLTVV.

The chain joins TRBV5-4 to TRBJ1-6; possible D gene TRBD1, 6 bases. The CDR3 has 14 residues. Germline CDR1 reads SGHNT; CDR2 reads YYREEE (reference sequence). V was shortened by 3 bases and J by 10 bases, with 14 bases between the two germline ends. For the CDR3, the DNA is TGTGCCAGCAGCTCACAGGGAAGCCACTCACCCCTCCACTTT. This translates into CASSSQGSHSPLHF.

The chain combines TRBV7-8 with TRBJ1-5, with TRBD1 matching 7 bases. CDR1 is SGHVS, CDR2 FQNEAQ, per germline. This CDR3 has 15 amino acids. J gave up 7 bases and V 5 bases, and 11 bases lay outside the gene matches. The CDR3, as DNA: TGTGCCAGCAGCACCCCGGACAGGCCTTCACAGCCCCAGCATTTT. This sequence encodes CASSTPDRPSQPQHF.

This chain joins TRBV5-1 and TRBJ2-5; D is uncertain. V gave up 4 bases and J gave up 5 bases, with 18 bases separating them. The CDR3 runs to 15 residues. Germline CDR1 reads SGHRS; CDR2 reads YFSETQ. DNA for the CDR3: TGCGCCAGCAGCCCCTCCCGTGGGCTTGCGGAGACCCAGTACTTC. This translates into CASSPSRGLAETQYF.